Listed here is a single T cell receptor (beta chain). Its target is not known. Graft tissue processing released intraepithelial and lamina propria lymphocytes. The assay was immunoSEQ multiplex PCR, and TCRdb's table has in-frame clones only and misses some. The sample lists roughly 20,000 clones; around 72% were seen once. This record comes from a study of graft-versus-host responses after intestinal transplantation. Study information: Multivisceral, liver-intestinal, or isolated intestinal transplants were performed in recipients. The recipients all started with anti-thymocyte globulin induction and then took tacrolimus and steroids for roughly three years.

Study outcomes and limitations: Patients who carried graft-donor T cell macrochimerism also had high graft-versus-host to host-versus-graft clonal ratios in their allografts.

Germline assignment: CDR1 MNHNS and CDR2 SASEGT. The CDR3 has 15 amino acids. V shed 6 bases and J 6 bases; nucleotides not matched to a gene: 14. The sample in question was ileum tissue, obtained about 20 days after intestinal transplant. J is TRBJ2-7 and V is TRBV6-1, with 7 bases matching TRBD2. The TCR comes from a human patient who received an intestinal transplant, so some T cells may come from the graft donor. CDR3 loop: CASRLPWGGLVEQYF. CDR3 DNA: TGTGCCAGCAGACTCCCCTGGGGGGGTTTAGTCGAGCAGTACTTC.